This T cell receptor beta chain derives from a study of cytomegalovirus exposure and HLA in healthy donors. The PCR employed 60 Vbeta primers together with 13 Jbeta primers. The protocol was immunoSEQ multiplex PCR, while the TCRdb copy is restricted to in-frame clones and leaves out a portion. Among 130,000 to 150,000 clones, about 82% were seen once, and the ten largest hold under 2.5%. Points on this clone: Its antigen is not identified.

The CDR3 has 15 amino acids. The V end lost 2 bases, the J end lost 3 bases, and 13 bases lay between the germline ends. Germline CDR1 is MNHEY and CDR2 is SVGAGI. General study findings and limits: There was a cluster of highly shared sequence variants that was likely a sequencing artifact.

This chain joins TRBV6-5 and TRBJ1-2; possibly TRBD1 for D (6 bases). Specimen: PBMCs. The sequence came from a man under 40 in good health and CMV-seronegative. CDR3 sequence (DNA): TGTGCCAGCAGTTACGATAGCAGGGGCCACTATGGCTACACCTTC. This encodes CASSYDSRGHYGYTF.